This T cell receptor (beta chain) was identified during a study of human T cells and chemical hapten exposure. Overall study findings and caveats: TCRs above 1 in 1000 frequency stayed constant with DPC sensitization.

This clonotype was detected a few times. What it binds is unknown. Time point specified: patch test 1, 2 weeks after DPC sensitization. The treatment was: therapeutic diphenylcyclopropenone sensitization with weekly scalp DPC. V was trimmed by 1 base and J by 9 bases, leaving 13 bases between them. The CDR3 runs to 15 residues. Germline assignment: CDR1 SNHLY and CDR2 FYNNEI. A single record per CDR3 protein comes from TCRdb applying MiXCR to the RACE reads. This sample has around 300,000 distinct CDR3 sequences, with around 7% found just once. The chain joins TRBV2 to TRBJ1-6; no clear D gene. This clonotype was obtained from a woman in her late teens or twenties with alopecia areata. Some clones in this sample may be carry-over from other donors' samples. The sample in question was whole blood, obtained in connection with sensitization to the hapten diphenylcyclopropenone (DPC). CDR3 loop: CASSEGTGGSSPLHF. The CDR3 coding sequence is TGTGCCAGCAGTGAAGGGACGGGCGGGAGTTCACCCCTCCACTTT.